This T cell receptor (beta chain) comes out of a study of identifying expanded T cells in peripheral blood. Study results and caveats: Clone count variance between two-week samples rose with total template count. Over two and four weeks, about 15 and 19 clones changed, versus 1.2 between replicates.

The germline V gene encodes CDR1 SGHTA and CDR2 FQGTGA. V was cut by 1 base and J by 4 bases, with 13 bases left in between. The CDR3 is 16 residues long. Collection occurred without any documented infections or immune events in donors. TCRdb's copy holds only in-frame clones and misses some; the assay was immunoSEQ multiplex PCR. Altogether 85,000 to 100,000 clones are present, approximately 89% being singletons, with the ten largest covering over 3%. Details on this clone: Its antigen is unidentified.

The TCR sequence derives from a person aged 18-70 years in good health. The chain recombines TRBV7-3 with TRBJ2-2; D perhaps matches TRBD2 (7 bases). Material for sequencing was blood. In nucleotides, the CDR3 is TGTGCCAGCAGCTTAAACGGGGGGCGAAGCACCGGGGAGCTGTTTTTT. This encodes CASSLNGGRSTGELFF. Supplemented by reference TRBV7-3 and TRBJ2-2, the full variable domain reads GAGVSQTPSNKVTEKGKYVELRCDPISGHTALYWYRQSLGQGPEFLIYFQGTGAADDSGLPNDRFFAVRPEGSVSTLKIQRTERGDSAVYLCASSLNGGRSTGELFFGEGSRLTVL.